The source of this T cell receptor (beta chain) is a study of technical replicates of blood from a handful of donors. This table comes from immunoSEQ multiplex PCR, and its TCRdb copy is limited to in-frame clones, with some not included. The sample includes roughly 80,000 clones, more than 85% of them seen just once. V shed 7 bases, J shed 7 bases, and the junction held 12 bases outside the gene matches. Germline CDR1 and CDR2: MNHEY and SMNVEV (reference sequence). The CDR3 contains 14 residues. The chain joins TRBV27 to TRBJ2-7; 8 bases are a match to TRBD2. The clonotype was recovered from a human donor in good health. The sequenced sample consisted of T cells isolated from PBMCs. CDR3 in amino acids: CASTAIASGYEQYF. The CDR3 bases are TGTGCCAGCACGGCGATTGCTAGCGGGTATGAGCAGTACTTC.